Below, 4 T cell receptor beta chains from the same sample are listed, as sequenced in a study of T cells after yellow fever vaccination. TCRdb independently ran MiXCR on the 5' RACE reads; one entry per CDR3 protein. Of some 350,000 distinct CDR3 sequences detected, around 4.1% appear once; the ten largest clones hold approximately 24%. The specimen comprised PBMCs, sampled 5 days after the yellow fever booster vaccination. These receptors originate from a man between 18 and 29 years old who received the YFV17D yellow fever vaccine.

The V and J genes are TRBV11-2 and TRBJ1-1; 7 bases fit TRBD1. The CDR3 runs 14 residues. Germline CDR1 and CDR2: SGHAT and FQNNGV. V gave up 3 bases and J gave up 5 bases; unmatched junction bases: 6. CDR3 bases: TGTGCCAGCAGCTTGACAGGGTCATGGACTGAAGCTTTCTTT. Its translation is CASSLTGSWTEAFF.

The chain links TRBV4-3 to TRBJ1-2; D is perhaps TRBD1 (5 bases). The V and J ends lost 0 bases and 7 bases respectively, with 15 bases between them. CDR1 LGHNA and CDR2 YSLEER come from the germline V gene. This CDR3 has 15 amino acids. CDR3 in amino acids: CASSQEGRDQRGYTF. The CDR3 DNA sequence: TGCGCCAGCAGCCAAGAAGGCAGGGATCAACGTGGCTACACCTTC.

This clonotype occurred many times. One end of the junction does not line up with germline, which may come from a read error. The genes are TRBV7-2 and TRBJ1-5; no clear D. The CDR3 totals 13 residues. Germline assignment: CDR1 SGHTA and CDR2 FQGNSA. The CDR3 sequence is CASSFLSYQPQHF. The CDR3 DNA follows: TGTGCCAGCAGCTTCCTTAGCTATCAGCCCCAGCATTTT.

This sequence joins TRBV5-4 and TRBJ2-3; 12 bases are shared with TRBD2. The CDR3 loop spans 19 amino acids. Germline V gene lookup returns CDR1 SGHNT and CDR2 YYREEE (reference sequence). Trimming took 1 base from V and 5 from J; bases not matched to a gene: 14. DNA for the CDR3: TGTGCCAGCAGCTTGCTCAGCCTAGCGGGGGGGCCAGAGGTAGATACGCAGTATTTT. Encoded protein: CASSLLSLAGGPEVDTQYF. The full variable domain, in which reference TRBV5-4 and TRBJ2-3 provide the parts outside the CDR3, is ETGVTQSPTHLIKTRGQQVTLRCSSQSGHNTVSWYQQALGQGPQFIFQYYREEENGRGNFPPRFSGLQFPNYSSELNVNALELDDSALYLCASSLLSLAGGPEVDTQYFGPGTRLTVL.